This T cell receptor (beta chain) was sequenced for a study of T-cell reconstitution after alpha-beta-depleted transplantation in children. The CDR3 has 14 amino acids. The junction had 7 bases not matched to a gene; V was cut back by 5 bases and J by 5 bases. This sample's TCRbeta library carried unique molecular identifier barcodes. TCRdb used MiXCR to reprocess the PCR reads, holding one entry per CDR3 protein. The sample lists about 260,000 distinct CDR3 sequences, 6.5% to 9% occurring once. This clonotype showed up many times. Its antigen is unidentified. General study points: T-cell counts and diversity at one year following transplant were attributed mainly to newly produced T cells.

This clonotype was obtained from a male patient between 10 and 17 years old who had a stem cell transplant for acute lymphoblastic leukemia, so the T cells may come from the graft donor. The chain uses TRBV12-3 or TRBV12-4 and TRBJ1-1, with 8 bases identical to TRBD1. Source: PBMCs, mostly from graft donor cells, taken 180 days after TCRalphabeta/CD19-depleted stem cell transplant. The CDR3 loop reads CASSTHRGRTEAFF. In DNA, the CDR3 is TGTGCCAGCAGTACTCACAGGGGGAGGACTGAAGCTTTCTTT.